Shown below are 10 T cell receptor beta chains from a single sample sequenced in a study of cytomegalovirus exposure and HLA in healthy donors listed by TCRdb under 2017. Receptor libraries were prepared by the immunoSEQ multiplex PCR assay. A mixture of 60 forward primers for TCR Vbeta segments and 13 reverse primers for TCR Jbeta segments was used in the multiplex PCR. TCRdb obtained this table from immuneACCESS and retained in-frame rearrangements with V and J assigned. These tables miss some clones; where compared with another copy, unresolved V genes account for less than half of the shortfall, and the remainder is unexplained. The table for this sample shows under 65,000 clones. The ten largest make up about 12% of the sample. Sequencing input: PBMCs. The receptors here all came from a woman in her 30s in good health and CMV-seropositive.

The chain combines TRBV4-2 with TRBJ2-5; tentatively, D is TRBD2 (5 bases). V was clipped by 1 base and J by 5 bases, with 8 bases between them. CDR1 is LGHNA and CDR2 is YNFKEQ in the germline V gene. The length of the CDR3 is 13 residues. The CDR3, as DNA: TGTGCCAGCAGCCAAGGGAGCGGTGAGACCCAGTACTTC. Protein sequence: CASSQGSGETQYF.

This chain joins TRBV7-9 and TRBJ2-7, with a weak D call TRBD2 (6 bases). V was cut by 4 bases and J by 7 bases, with 20 bases left in between. The germline V gene encodes CDR1 SEHNR and CDR2 FQNEAQ (reference sequence). The CDR3 sequence is 15 residues long. The CDR3 protein is CASSSRDWGVGEQYF. In nucleotides, the CDR3 is TGTGCCAGCAGCTCCCGGGACTGGGGGGTAGGGGAGCAGTACTTC. Using reference TRBV7-9 and TRBJ2-7 for the parts outside the CDR3, the full variable domain is DTGVSQNPRHKITKRGQNVTFRCDPISEHNRLYWYRQTLGQGPEFLTYFQNEAQLEKSRLLSDRFSAERPKGSFSTLEIQRTEQGDSAMYLCASSSRDWGVGEQYFGPGTRLTVT.

V usage is TRBV4-2 and J usage is TRBJ1-1; 7 nucleotides match TRBD1. CDR1 and CDR2 (germline): LGHNA, YNFKEQ. This CDR3 is built from 15 residues. The V segment lost 0 bases and the J segment 3 bases; nucleotides outside the gene matches: 4. The CDR3, as DNA: TGTGCCAGCAGCCAAGAACAGACAGGGCACACTGAAGCTTTCTTT. Its translation is CASSQEQTGHTEAFF.

J is TRBJ1-2 and V is TRBV30, with a possible D match to TRBD1 (6 bases). Germline CDR1 reads GTSNPN; CDR2 reads SVGIG (reference sequence). The CDR3 contains 13 residues. V was cut by 2 bases and J by 4 bases, with 11 bases left in between. CDR3 nucleotide sequence: TGTGCCTGGAGTTGGGGGCCCAGCTATGGCTACACCTTC. Encoded protein: CAWSWGPSYGYTF.

This chain connects TRBV30 to TRBJ2-3, with TRBD1 identical over 7 bases. CDR1 is GTSNPN and CDR2 is SVGIG in the germline V gene (reference sequence). V lost 2 bases to trimming and J lost 4 bases; unmatched junction nucleotides: 9. The CDR3 sequence is 15 residues long. The CDR3 here is CAWSSDRVGADTQYF. The CDR3 DNA reads as TGTGCCTGGAGTTCCGACAGGGTGGGGGCAGATACGCAGTATTTT. Full variable domain (rest looked up from reference TRBV30 and TRBJ2-3): SQTIHQWPATLVQPVGSPLSLECTVEGTSNPNLYWYRQAAGRGLQLLFYSVGIGQISSEVPQNLSASRPQDRQFILSSKKLLLSDSGFYLCAWSSDRVGADTQYFGPGTRLTVL.

The V call is TRBV19, the J call TRBJ2-1; TRBD2 might be the D (6 bases). The CDR3 is 15 residues long. The germline gives CDR1 LNHDA, CDR2 SQIVND (reference sequence). The V end lost 5 bases, the J end lost 3 bases, and 14 bases lay between the germline ends. The DNA for the CDR3 is TGTGCCAGTAGTCATAGCGGACACCTCTACAATGAGCAGTTCTTC. Its protein product is CASSHSGHLYNEQFF.

The chain links TRBV28 to TRBJ2-3, with 12 bases matching TRBD2. Germline V CDR1 and CDR2: MDHEN, SYDVKM. V was clipped by 5 bases and J by 1 base; unmatched bases: 4. There are 16 residues in the CDR3. This chain's CDR3 is CASSPRTSGGTDTQYF. For the CDR3, the DNA is TGTGCCAGCAGTCCCCGGACTAGCGGGGGCACAGATACGCAGTATTTT. Full variable domain (remainder filled in from reference TRBV28 and TRBJ2-3): DVKVTQSSRYLVKRTGEKVFLECVQDMDHENMFWYRQDPGLGLRLIYFSYDVKMKEKGDIPEGYSVSREKKERFSLILESASTNQTSMYLCASSPRTSGGTDTQYFGPGTRLTVL.

The chain is built from TRBV6-5 and TRBJ2-5, with D possibly being TRBD1 (5 bases). The germline gives CDR1 MNHEY, CDR2 SVGAGI. The CDR3 covers 12 residues. Trimming left V 7 bases short and J 2 bases short, with 8 bases between. The CDR3: CASTDRQETQYF. In DNA, the CDR3 is TGTGCCAGCACTGACAGACAAGAGACCCAGTACTTC.

The chain combines TRBV7-3 with TRBJ2-3; 13 bases agree with TRBD2. V was clipped by 2 bases and J by 1 base; unmatched bases: 0. Per the germline V gene, CDR1 is SGHTA and CDR2 is FQGTGA. The CDR3 length is 16 residues. The CDR3 DNA reads TGTGCCAGCAGCTTAGGACTAGCGGGAGGCACAGATACGCAGTATTTT. This sequence encodes CASSLGLAGGTDTQYF.

The rearrangement joins TRBV4-1 to TRBJ1-3, with TRBD1 identical over 7 bases. The CDR3 is 17 residues long. From germline, CDR1 is MGHRA and CDR2 YSYEKL. Trimming removed 3 bases from V and 0 bases from J; junction bases left unmatched: 8. The DNA of the CDR3 is TGCGCCAGCAGCCAGTTCGGGACAGCCGACTCTGGAAACACCATATATTTT. This translates into CASSQFGTADSGNTIYF.